This is a list of T cell receptor beta chains from one sample in a study of lymphopenia after photon versus proton radiotherapy. Assay: immunoSEQ multiplex PCR; the TCRdb copy retains only in-frame clones and omits some. The profile shows 150,000 or so clones, 80% to 90% of them singletons. The source was peripheral blood, collected from a patient treated with photon-based radiotherapy. The receptor source for this set is a man aged 45-65 years with gastric cancer. The CDR3 runs from the conserved cysteine through the conserved F or W. The order of the fields is J gene, clone size, V gene, D gene, CDR3 protein, CDR3 DNA. D genes are given only for firm matches. The size field is filled for only some rows; it gives once, few, many or a size class.

>TRBJ1-5|NA|TRBV27|NA
CASSLSGGWANQPQHF
TGTGCCAGCAGTTTATCTGGGGGTTGGGCCAATCAGCCCCAGCATTTT
>TRBJ2-2|NA|TRBV30|NA
CAWGVQGNTGELFF
TGTGCCTGGGGGGTGCAGGGTAACACCGGGGAGCTGTTTTTT
>TRBJ2-5|NA|TRBV28|NA
CASSSGETGRETQYF
TGTGCCAGCAGTTCAGGGGAAACAGGGAGAGAGACCCAGTACTTC
>TRBJ1-4|NA|TRBV6-5|NA
CASSGSGREKLFF
TGTGCCAGCAGTGGTAGTGGGAGGGAAAAACTGTTTTTT
>TRBJ1-1|NA|TRBV25-1|NA
CASSEWENTEAFF
TGTGCCAGCAGTGAATGGGAGAACACTGAAGCTTTCTTT
>TRBJ2-7|NA|TRBV19|NA
CASSIGTAYEQYF
TGTGCCAGTAGTATTGGCACAGCCTACGAGCAGTACTTC
>TRBJ2-5|NA|TRBV9|NA
CASSVTGQETQYF
TGTGCCAGCAGCGTCACAGGGCAAGAGACCCAGTACTTC
>TRBJ1-5|NA|TRBV6-1|NA
CASSANIAPASYQPQHF
TGTGCCAGCAGTGCCAACATTGCGCCGGCTTCGTATCAGCCCCAGCATTTT
>TRBJ1-1|NA|TRBV5-1|NA
CASSLEVPNTEAFF
TGCGCCAGCAGCTTGGAAGTACCGAACACTGAAGCTTTCTTT
>TRBJ2-5|once|TRBV10-3|NA
CAISIRGGLYQETQYF
TGTGCCATCAGTATTAGGGGCGGTCTTTATCAAGAGACCCAGTACTTC
>TRBJ1-3|NA|TRBV12-5|NA
CASSTGLSGNTIYF
TGTGCTAGCTCGACAGGCCTCTCTGGAAACACCATATATTTT
>TRBJ2-1|NA|TRBV30|TRBD2
CAWRTSGTYNEQFF
TGTGCCTGGAGGACTAGCGGGACCTACAATGAGCAGTTCTTC
>TRBJ2-2|NA|TRBV30|TRBD2
CAWNRAGGRTGELFF
TGTGCCTGGAACCGGGCGGGGGGCCGAACCGGGGAGCTGTTTTTT
>TRBJ2-7|NA|TRBV9|TRBD1
CASSAGQGIAYEQYF
TGTGCCAGCAGCGCCGGACAGGGAATAGCCTACGAGCAGTACTTC
>TRBJ2-1|NA|TRBV5-1|TRBD2
CASSLRAGGDNEQFF
TGCGCCAGCAGCTTGCGAGCGGGAGGGGACAATGAGCAGTTCTTC
>TRBJ2-1|NA|TRBV25-1|NA
CASSPRDNEQFF
TGTGCCAGCAGTCCCCGAGACAATGAGCAGTTCTTC
>TRBJ2-3|NA|TRBV7-2|TRBD2
CASGTRSGNTDTQYF
TGTGCCAGCGGCACCAGAAGCGGGAACACAGATACGCAGTATTTT
>TRBJ1-1|NA|TRBV5-1|NA
CASRAPGTMNTEAFF
TGCGCCAGCAGGGCACCGGGGACCATGAACACTGAAGCTTTCTTT
>TRBJ2-2|few|TRBV7-9|TRBD2
CASMGAGATGELFF
TGTGCCAGCATGGGAGCGGGAGCCACCGGGGAGCTGTTTTTT
>TRBJ2-7|NA|TRBV20-1|NA
CSARGPYEQYF
TGCAGTGCTAGGGGTCCCTACGAGCAGTACTTC
>TRBJ1-1|NA|TRBV10-3|TRBD1
CAISPGQINTEAFF
TGTGCCATCAGTCCGGGACAGATAAACACTGAAGCTTTCTTT
>TRBJ2-3|NA|TRBV18|TRBD2
CASSATSGSGPDTQYF
TGTGCCAGCTCAGCGACTAGCGGGAGTGGTCCAGATACGCAGTATTTT
>TRBJ2-3|NA|TRBV27|NA
CASSKWTTSTDTQYF
TGTGCCAGCAGTAAATGGACTACAAGCACAGATACGCAGTATTTT
>TRBJ1-4|NA|TRBV4-2|NA
CASSQDRTGDEKLFF
TGTGCCAGCAGCCAAGATAGAACAGGAGATGAAAAACTGTTTTTT
>TRBJ1-2|NA|TRBV18|TRBD1
CASSPRQGENYGYTF
TGTGCCAGCTCACCGCGTCAGGGGGAGAACTATGGCTACACCTTC
>TRBJ2-2|NA|TRBV11-2|NA
CASSLVYSSTGELFF
TGTGCCAGCAGCTTAGTCTATTCCTCCACCGGGGAGCTGTTTTTT
>TRBJ1-2|NA|TRBV11-2|NA
CASSEAGYGYTF
TGTGCCAGCAGCGAGGCAGGGTATGGCTACACCTTC
>TRBJ1-2|NA|TRBV18|NA
CASSEDRTNYGYTF
TGTGCCAGCTCAGAGGACAGAACTAACTATGGCTACACCTTC
>TRBJ1-2|NA|TRBV7-8|NA
CASSFGHSETYGYTF
TGTGCCAGCAGCTTCGGGCATTCGGAGACGTATGGCTACACCTTC
>TRBJ2-7|NA|TRBV7-6|TRBD2
CASSEGLAGGSSSYEQYF
TGTGCCAGCAGCGAGGGACTAGCGGGAGGCTCGAGCTCCTACGAGCAGTACTTC
>TRBJ2-7|NA|TRBV4-1|NA
CASSQDQGYEQYF
TGCGCCAGCAGCCAAGACCAGGGGTACGAGCAGTACTTC
>TRBJ2-1|NA|TRBV4-2|TRBD2
CASSQEGRAGGDNEQFF
TGTGCCAGCAGCCAAGAGGGGAGAGCGGGAGGGGACAATGAGCAGTTCTTC
>TRBJ1-1|once|TRBV5-6|NA
CASSFGNTEAFF
TGTGCCAGCAGCTTCGGGAACACTGAAGCTTTCTTT
>TRBJ2-7|once|TRBV5-6|NA
CASSLGRSSYEQYF
TGTGCCAGCAGCTTAGGACGGAGCTCCTACGAGCAGTACTTC
>TRBJ1-2|NA|TRBV14|TRBD1
CASSPDRVVGGYTF
TGTGCCAGCAGCCCGGACAGGGTGGTAGGAGGCTACACCTTC
>TRBJ2-3|NA|TRBV10-3|TRBD2
CAISPGLAATDTQYF
TGTGCCATCAGCCCGGGACTAGCGGCCACAGATACGCAGTATTTT
>TRBJ2-1|NA|TRBV19|TRBD2
CASSKLADKNEQFF
TGTGCCAGTAGTAAACTAGCGGATAAGAATGAGCAGTTCTTC
>TRBJ1-4|NA|TRBV7-9|NA
CASSLGLAEKLFF
TGTGCCAGCAGCTTAGGTTTGGCGGAAAAACTGTTTTTT
>TRBJ1-2|NA|TRBV6-5|TRBD1
CASSPWTGGFYGYTF
TGTGCCAGCAGTCCATGGACAGGGGGGTTCTATGGCTACACCTTC
>TRBJ2-3|NA|TRBV30|TRBD1
CAWSRDRGADTQYF
TGTGCCTGGAGCCGGGACAGGGGGGCAGATACGCAGTATTTT
>TRBJ1-2|NA|TRBV19|NA
CASSMGGHYGYTF
TGTGCCAGTAGTATGGGAGGGCACTATGGCTACACCTTC
>TRBJ2-7|NA|TRBV7-2|TRBD2
CASSPGLAGAMQYF
TGTGCCAGCAGCCCGGGACTAGCGGGAGCCATGCAGTACTTC
>TRBJ2-1|NA|TRBV6-6|TRBD2
CASRLAGINEQFF
TGTGCCAGCAGATTAGCGGGGATCAATGAGCAGTTCTTC
>TRBJ1-2|NA|TRBV28|TRBD1
CASSYPPDRADGYTF
TGTGCCAGCAGTTATCCCCCAGACAGGGCCGATGGCTACACCTTC
>TRBJ1-1|NA|TRBV10-3|TRBD1
CAIKGQGAGTEAFF
TGTGCCATCAAGGGACAGGGGGCTGGCACTGAAGCTTTCTTT
>TRBJ1-5|NA|TRBV18|NA
CASSPQGRSGQPQHF
TGTGCCAGCTCACCTCAGGGGCGGTCGGGTCAGCCCCAGCATTTT
>TRBJ2-3|NA|TRBV7-8|NA
CASSFRIPDTQYF
TGTGCCAGCAGCTTCCGAATCCCAGATACGCAGTATTTT
>TRBJ1-1|few|TRBV10-3|NA
CAISEGAGENTEAFF
TGTGCCATCAGTGAAGGAGCAGGGGAGAACACTGAAGCTTTCTTT